This T cell receptor (beta chain) was retrieved from a study of long-term antiretroviral therapy in people with HIV. This was the immunoSEQ v3.0 assay at survey level. Sequenced by immunoSEQ multiplex PCR; TCRdb stores in-frame clones only, minus some. The sample contains over 15,000 clones, roughly 80% of which appear only once. After removal of 3 bases from V and 8 bases from J, the junction contained 5 bases not matched to a gene. The CDR3 sequence is 15 residues long. Germline lookup yields CDR1 SEHNR and CDR2 FQNEAQ (reference sequence). This clone showed up just once. The V gene is TRBV7-9, the J gene TRBJ2-1; the match to TRBD2 covers 12 bases. The source was unsorted PBMCs, collected 2.3 years after starting antiretroviral therapy. This sequence was found in a woman in her thirties or forties with HIV. The CDR3 DNA is TGTGCCAGCAGCTTGACTAGCGGGGGCGGGGATGAGCAGTTCTTC. It encodes CASSLTSGGGDEQFF. Full variable domain (rest looked up from reference TRBV7-9 and TRBJ2-1): DTGVSQNPRHKITKRGQNVTFRCDPISEHNRLYWYRQTLGQGPEFLTYFQNEAQLEKSRLLSDRFSAERPKGSFSTLEIQRTEQGDSAMYLCASSLTSGGGDEQFFGPGTRLTVL.